The T cell receptor (beta chain) described here comes from a study of Ad26.COV2.S vaccination and SARS-CoV-2 variants. Overall study context: Donor had been placed in the Ad26.COV2.S arm of the COV1001 trial. General study results and limits: Recipients of either vaccine or placebo displayed similar breadth of non-spike TCRs. Spike-specific TCR breadth was greater in vaccine than placebo recipients.

Treatment described: 15 to 20 received Ad26.COV2.S at low or high dose, single or two shots; several received placebo; per-sample allocation not given. The study sampled participants on day 63 after the first vaccine or placebo injection. Points on this clone: Its antigen is undetermined.

TCRdb's table, derived via immunoSEQ multiplex PCR, lists solely in-frame clones and lacks some. The sample lists approximately 300,000 clones, roughly 86% occurring once. CDR1 and CDR2 from the germline V gene are MNHEY and SMNVEV (reference sequence). The CDR3 runs to 17 residues. V shed 0 bases, J shed 4 bases, and the junction held 10 bases outside the gene matches. This sequence joins TRBV27 and TRBJ2-7; 9 nucleotides line up with TRBD1. The receptor's source is a person aged 18-60 years who received the Ad26.COV2.S COVID-19 vaccine or a placebo. The sample in question was peripheral blood, obtained in a trial of Ad26.COV2.S vaccine versus placebo. CDR3 sequence reads: CASSLSGGTGPAYEQYF. As DNA, the CDR3 is TGTGCCAGCAGTTTATCGGGGGGGACAGGGCCCGCATACGAGCAGTACTTC.